This T cell receptor beta chain emerged from a study of STAT5B mutations in CD4+ large granular lymphocyte leukemia. Clones were read by immunoSEQ multiplex PCR, and TCRdb kept only the in-frame ones, dropping some. The table lists about 48,000 clones, less than 85% of them singletons. The germline CDR1 and CDR2 sequences are SEHNR and FQNEAQ (reference sequence). This CDR3 comprises 12 residues. V lost 3 bases and J lost 8, with 10 bases in between. This clonotype was obtained from a human donor in good health. This chain connects TRBV7-9 to TRBJ1-2, with D unclear. Sequencing was done on a sample of CD4+ T cells from blood buffy coats. The CDR3 nucleotides are TGTGCCAGCAGCTTCGTCCTCGGCGGCTACACCTTC. This gives the protein CASSFVLGGYTF.